Described below is a single T cell receptor (beta chain) sequence and its context. The antigen is undetermined. This CDR3 is also generated by other DNA sequences in the sample. Authors' processing steps: ImmunoSEQ output held junction-only sequences without quality scores, so filtering differed. Method: immunoSEQ multiplex PCR; TCRdb's copy keeps in-frame clones and lacks some. V and J calls plus clone size are reproduced from that table; the DNA served to infer D and trimming. In the table there are roughly 2.1 million clones, about 92% of which are singletons. The data originate from a study of shared clonotypes between healthy human individuals. Overall study: The study enrolled a couple of women and a few men aged 18 to 49. Each donor's CD4 naive and CD4 memory cells filled three plates apiece, CD8 naive two, and CD8 memory one. The study's findings and limits: Enrolling few donors narrowed the genetic and exposure-history diversity that was represented.

CDR1 SGDLS and CDR2 YYNGEE come from the germline V gene. V lost 0 bases and J 1 base, leaving 5 bases between the germline ends. The CDR3 runs 14 residues. The naive CD8 subset, CD45RO-negative cells positively selected for CCR7, excluded terminally differentiated effector memory CD45RA+ cells. This receptor was identified in a man between 18 and 29 years old in good health. Some clones in this sample may be carry-over from other donors' samples. Sequencing used naive CD8+ T cells from PBMCs. The chain recombines TRBV9 with TRBJ1-3; D gene ambiguous. The CDR3 region is CASSVDGSGNTIYF. The CDR3 coding sequence is TGTGCCAGCAGCGTAGATGGTTCTGGAAACACCATATATTTT.